The next 19 T cell receptor beta chains were all read from a single sample in a study of regulatory T cells in long-lasting Graves disease. To make TCR beta libraries, researchers used iRepertoire HTBI primers and Arm-PCR of CDR3 regions. MiXCR, run by TCRdb on the multiplex PCR reads, gives a single entry per CDR3 protein. The sample has hundreds of thousands of distinct CDR3 sequences; about 11% are singletons. Time point indicated: newly diagnosed GD, antithyroid drugs for less than 3 months. Preparation of the TCR library used RNA extracted from PBMCs. The same data also contributed to another study, on T cells in Graves' hyperthyroidism and ophthalmopathy.

The source was peripheral blood mononuclear cells (PBMCs), collected at new diagnosis, from a patient treated with antithyroid drugs. All receptors come from a woman in her twenties or thirties with Graves disease.

This clonotype was seen at least ten times. The chain has TRBV12-3 or TRBV12-4 and TRBJ2-1, with TRBD2 matching 7 bases. V shed 8 bases, J shed 1 base, and the junction held 5 bases outside the gene matches. The CDR3 is 14 residues long. CDR3 protein: CASGGSASYNEQFF. The CDR3 coding sequence is TGTGCCAGCGGCGGGAGTGCTTCCTACAATGAGCAGTTCTTC.

This clonotype was found many times. The chain is built from TRBV24-1 and TRBJ2-1, with 11 bases matching TRBD1. V was clipped by 8 bases and J by 1 base; unmatched bases: 12. Germline CDR1 and CDR2: KGHDR and SFDVKD. This CDR3 contains 18 residues. CDR3 DNA: TGTGCCACCAACGCGGGGACAGGGGGAGCGGGATCCTACAATGAGCAGTTCTTC. This sequence encodes CATNAGTGGAGSYNEQFF.

This clonotype has ten or more counts. The chain links TRBV7-9 to TRBJ2-7, with 8 bases fitting TRBD1. CDR3 length equals 15 residues. The germline gives CDR1 SEHNR, CDR2 FQNEAQ (reference sequence). V shed 7 bases, J shed 0 bases, and the junction held 8 bases outside the gene matches. The CDR3 bases are TGTGCCAGCACCTCGACAGGGGACACCTCCTACGAGCAGTACTTC. Translation gives CASTSTGDTSYEQYF.

There are many counts of this clonotype. The chain is built from TRBV28 and TRBJ2-7; D is ambiguous. The V end was cut by 3 bases, the J end by 4 bases, with 7 bases between. The CDR3 runs 12 residues. In germline, CDR1 is MDHEN, CDR2 SYDVKM. The CDR3 DNA reads TGTGCCAGCAGTTTGACTGAGTACGAGCAGTACTTC. This sequence encodes CASSLTEYEQYF.

This clonotype was found many times. The rearrangement uses TRBV19 and TRBJ2-1, with a possible D match to TRBD2 (5 bases). Germline V gene data show CDR1 as LNHDA and CDR2 as SQIVND (reference sequence). The CDR3 is made up of 15 amino acids. Between the trimmed V and J ends, which lost 3 bases and 2 bases, there was a span of 11 bases. The CDR3 DNA sequence: TGTGCCAGTAGTATCCGTCTAGCAGCCTACAATGAGCAGTTCTTC. It translates to CASSIRLAAYNEQFF.

A few counts support this clonotype. CDR3 protein: CASSSSTSASSYNEQFF. The CDR3 coding sequence is TGTGCCAGCAGTTCCTCGACTAGCGCTAGCTCCTACAATGAGCAGTTCTTC. The rearrangement uses TRBV28 and TRBJ2-1; 8 bases are shared with TRBD2. Germline CDR1 MDHEN, CDR2 SYDVKM. The CDR3 runs to 17 residues. V was clipped by 4 bases and J by 0 bases; unmatched bases: 8.

There are many counts of this clonotype. The chain joins TRBV2 to TRBJ1-3, with a possible D match to TRBD1 (5 bases). There are 16 residues in the CDR3. The germline V and J ends were trimmed by 9 bases and 2 bases, with 20 bases remaining between them. The germline gives CDR1 SNHLY, CDR2 FYNNEI. The CDR3: CASTPLGGITGNTIYF. The CDR3 coding sequence is TGTGCCAGTACCCCGCTGGGGGGAATAACTGGAAACACCATATATTTT.

About this clonotype itself: This may be a read error: a much more frequent sequence differs by one nucleotide. The chain employs TRBV6-5 and TRBJ2-7, with 15 bases aligning to TRBD2. The germline V gene encodes CDR1 MNHEY and CDR2 SVGAGI. The V and J ends lost 2 bases and 7 bases, in that order; junction bases with no gene match: 6. The CDR3 is made up of 16 amino acids. The CDR3 reads CASSYTGLAGGNEQYF. In DNA form, the CDR3 reads TGTGCCAGCAGTTACACCGGACTAGCGGGAGGGAATGAGCAGTACTTC.

This clonotype was seen repeatedly, ten times or more. The chain joins TRBV7-2 to TRBJ1-2, with 7 bases lining up with TRBD1. J gave up 2 bases and V 1 base, and 4 bases lay outside the gene matches. Germline values: CDR1 SGHTA, CDR2 FQGNSA. The CDR3 covers 15 residues. The CDR3 is CASSLVGQANYGYTF. The DNA of the CDR3 is TGTGCCAGCAGCTTAGTCGGACAGGCAAACTATGGCTACACCTTC.

This clonotype was seen many times. The CDR3 protein is CAWGQGSTEAFF. The DNA of the CDR3 is TGTGCCTGGGGACAGGGGTCCACTGAAGCTTTCTTT. This chain connects TRBV30 to TRBJ1-1; 9 nucleotides line up with TRBD1. CDR3 length: 12 residues. Germline V gene sequence: CDR1 GTSNPN, CDR2 SVGIG (reference sequence). J was trimmed by 4 bases and V by 5 bases; bases with no gene match: 2.

This clonotype has only a few counts. This chain joins TRBV2 and TRBJ2-7, with 14 bases aligning to TRBD2. After removal of 4 bases from V and 9 bases from J, the junction contained 5 bases not matched to a gene. The CDR3 runs 14 residues. CDR1 is SNHLY, CDR2 FYNNEI, per germline. This chain's CDR3 is CASSAGTSGSGQYF. The CDR3 coding sequence is TGTGCCAGCAGTGCCGGGACTAGCGGGAGTGGGCAGTACTTC.

The sample holds many counts of this clonotype. The chain employs TRBV2 and TRBJ1-1; 7 nucleotides agree with TRBD1. This CDR3 is built from 13 residues. V lost 8 bases to trimming and J lost 5 bases; unmatched junction nucleotides: 8. CDR1 SNHLY and CDR2 FYNNEI come from the germline V gene. Here the CDR3 DNA reads TGTGCCAGCGCTGTGGGACAGCGGACTGAAGCTTTCTTT. Amino acids: CASAVGQRTEAFF. Supplemented by reference TRBV2 and TRBJ1-1, the full variable domain reads EPEVTQTPSHQVTQMGQEVILRCVPISNHLYFYWYRQILGQKVEFLVSFYNNEISEKSEIFDDQFSVERPDGSNFTLKIRSTKLEDSAMYFCASAVGQRTEAFFGQGTRLTVV.

This clonotype was recorded at least ten times. The chain links TRBV20-1 to TRBJ1-1; a possible D gene is TRBD1 (5 bases). V lost 5 bases, J lost 0 bases, and 19 bases lay in between. The germline gives CDR1 DFQATT, CDR2 SNEGSKA (reference sequence). CDR3 length equals 16 residues. The CDR3 spells CSARRGSGTMNTEAFF. CDR3 DNA sequence: TGCAGTGCTCGGAGAGGTTCAGGGACCATGAACACTGAAGCTTTCTTT.

The J gene is TRBJ2-1, the V gene TRBV5-1; 8 nucleotides line up with TRBD1. The CDR3 runs to 15 residues. Germline V CDR1 and CDR2: SGHRS, YFSETQ. Trimming removed 4 bases from V and 8 bases from J; junction bases left unmatched: 11. The CDR3 protein is CASSGIGTGVYEQFF. The DNA for the CDR3 is TGCGCCAGCAGCGGGATTGGGACAGGAGTTTATGAGCAGTTCTTC. Filled out from reference TRBV5-1 and TRBJ2-1, the complete variable domain reads KAGVTQTPRYLIKTRGQQVTLSCSPISGHRSVSWYQQTPGQGLQFLFEYFSETQRNKGNFPGRFSGRQFSNSRSEMNVSTLELGDSALYLCASSGIGTGVYEQFFGPGTRLTVL.

In its sample, this clonotype was seen many times. This chain connects TRBV6-1 to TRBJ1-5, with TRBD1 matching over 7 bases. The germline CDR1 and CDR2 sequences are MNHNS and SASEGT. Trimming at V came to 6 bases and at J to 3 bases, leaving 11 bases not matched to a gene. There are 16 residues in the CDR3. CDR3 in DNA: TGTGCCAGCAGCCGCGCCGGGACAGCCGTCAATCAGCCCCAGCATTTT. This encodes CASSRAGTAVNQPQHF.

There are many counts of this clonotype. The chain uses TRBV7-2 and TRBJ1-1; weak D call: TRBD1 (5 bases). This CDR3 has 14 amino acids. Trimming left V 2 bases short and J 4 bases short, with 11 bases between. The germline gives CDR1 SGHTA, CDR2 FQGNSA. The CDR3: CASSLFREGTEAFF. Here the CDR3 DNA reads TGTGCCAGCAGCTTATTCAGGGAGGGCACTGAAGCTTTCTTT.

This chain joins TRBV7-9 and TRBJ1-2; D is ambiguous. Deletions cut 3 bases from V and 4 bases from J, with 15 bases between. There are 15 residues in the CDR3. Germline lookup yields CDR1 SEHNR and CDR2 FQNEAQ (reference sequence). CDR3 protein: CASSFSWGSVYGYTF. The CDR3 DNA is TGTGCCAGCAGCTTTTCTTGGGGATCGGTCTATGGCTACACCTTC. Together with reference TRBV7-9 and TRBJ1-2, the CDR3 gives the full variable domain: DTGVSQNPRHKITKRGQNVTFRCDPISEHNRLYWYRQTLGQGPEFLTYFQNEAQLEKSRLLSDRFSAERPKGSFSTLEIQRTEQGDSAMYLCASSFSWGSVYGYTFGSGTRLTVV.

The chain links TRBV20-1 to TRBJ1-6; TRBD1 agrees at 10 bases. The CDR3 extends over 16 amino acids. V dropped 3 bases and J dropped 9; count of bases not matched to a gene: 11. Germline loops: CDR1 DFQATT, CDR2 SNEGSKA (reference sequence). The CDR3 here is CSARRTGGLLGSPLHF. The CDR3 nucleotides are TGCAGTGCTAGGAGGACAGGGGGGTTATTAGGTTCACCCCTCCACTTT.

This clonotype appeared many times. The rearrangement joins TRBV6-1 to TRBJ1-2; weak D call: TRBD1 (6 bases). Per germline, CDR1 MNHNS and CDR2 SASEGT. The CDR3 contains 12 residues. Between the trimmed V and J ends, which lost 7 bases and 6 bases, there was a span of 12 bases. CDR3 nucleotide sequence: TGTGCCAGCAAGGGGGGCGAGGATGGCTACACCTTC. This encodes CASKGGEDGYTF.